These 5 T cell receptor beta chains share one sample of origin, sequenced in a study of Graves' ophthalmopathy and Graves' hyperthyroidism. Transcripts of RNA were the source for amplifying TCR beta CDR3 regions. HTBI primers were used in a first-round RT-PCR, which preceded a second-round multiplex PCR. Using its own MiXCR run on the multiplex PCR reads, TCRdb lists one record per CDR3 protein. The sample gives some 1.1 million distinct CDR3 sequences, less than 45% of which show up once; around 10% is in the top ten. The material sequenced was peripheral blood or thyroid tissue (not recorded which). Receptors originate from an adult man with Graves' hyperthyroidism.

About this clonotype itself: The junction departs from the called germline gene at one end, perhaps through a read error. The chain has TRBV10-3 and TRBJ1-3, with a weak D call TRBD1 (6 bases). The CDR3 spans 14 residues. Germline V CDR1 and CDR2: ENHRY, SYGVKD. DNA of the CDR3: TGTGCCAGCAGTTCGGACAGAAAGGGAAACACCATATATTTT. This sequence encodes CASSSDRKGNTIYF.

This clonotype has a count of ten or more. The chain joins TRBV7-8 to TRBJ1-5; no definite D call. Germline V lookup: CDR1 SGHVS, CDR2 FQNEAQ. CDR3 length: 14 amino acids. With 5 bases removed from V and 5 bases from J, the gap between germline ends came to 13 bases. The CDR3 DNA reads as TGTGCCAGCAGCCGAGGGTTAGTGGATCAGCCCCAGCATTTT. It translates to CASSRGLVDQPQHF.

This clonotype was seen at least ten times. The chain uses TRBV28 and TRBJ1-2, with 7 bases fitting TRBD1. Germline V gives CDR1 MDHEN, CDR2 SYDVKM. V dropped 6 bases and J dropped 5; count of bases not matched to a gene: 9. This CDR3 spans 14 amino acids. CDR3: CASRLYGTDYGYTF. CDR3 DNA: TGTGCCAGCAGGCTATACGGGACAGATTATGGCTACACCTTC.

The V gene is TRBV12-3 or TRBV12-4, the J gene TRBJ2-7; tentatively, D is TRBD1 (6 bases). The CDR3 loop spans 14 amino acids. Trimming removed 6 bases at V and 5 bases at J, with 17 bases between. For the CDR3, the DNA is TGTGCCAGCAGCCTGTGGGGGCAGCCCAACGAGCAGTACTTC. Its protein product is CASSLWGQPNEQYF.

V gene TRBV29-1 combines with J gene TRBJ2-5; TRBD2 aligns across 9 bases. The junction had 5 bases not matched to a gene; V was cut back by 6 bases and J by 3 bases. The germline V gene encodes CDR1 SQVTM and CDR2 ANQGSEA. The CDR3 has 13 residues. The CDR3 protein is CSVRLAEEETQYF. Here the CDR3 DNA reads TGCAGCGTCCGACTAGCGGAAGAAGAGACCCAGTACTTC.